The 30 T cell receptor beta chains given below trace back to one sample, sequenced in a study of blood T cell repertoires in COVID-19. This table comes from immunoSEQ multiplex PCR, and its TCRdb copy is limited to in-frame clones, with some not included. Here the sample spans about 140,000 clones, around nine tenths being singletons. The specimen was peripheral blood. The receptors derive from a woman in her forties or fifties with active or convalescent COVID-19.

The chain couples TRBV6-2 or TRBV6-3 to TRBJ2-7; 7 bases align to TRBD2. In germline, CDR1 is MNHEY, CDR2 SVGEGT. V lost 4 bases, J lost 5 bases, and 11 bases stayed unmatched. The CDR3 length is 15 residues. CDR3 sequence: CASSSPRGVHNEQYF. CDR3 coding DNA: TGTGCCAGCAGTTCCCCCCGGGGGGTTCATAACGAGCAGTACTTC.

The chain couples TRBV10-1 to TRBJ2-3; 9 positions agree with TRBD2. The CDR3 is made up of 19 amino acids. Unmatched junction bases numbered 10, after V lost 0 bases and J lost 0 bases. Germline V gene data show CDR1 as WNHNN and CDR2 as SYGVQD (reference sequence). This chain's CDR3 is CASSESNVSGRKSTDTQYF. CDR3 sequence (DNA): TGCGCCAGCAGTGAGTCGAATGTTAGCGGGAGAAAAAGCACAGATACGCAGTATTTT.

The gene calls are TRBV2 and TRBJ2-7, with 10 positions matching TRBD2. V lost 5 bases to trimming and J lost 3 bases; unmatched junction nucleotides: 7. The CDR3 spans 15 residues. The germline V gene has CDR1 SNHLY and CDR2 FYNNEI. CDR3 amino acids: CASSPRTSGFYEQYF. CDR3 coding DNA: TGTGCCAGCAGTCCTAGGACTAGCGGTTTCTACGAGCAGTACTTC.

This chain joins TRBV14 and TRBJ2-7, with D perhaps TRBD1 (5 bases). The CDR3 has 15 residues. CDR1 SGHDN and CDR2 FVKESK come from the germline V gene. The ends were cut back, 3 bases at V and 0 bases at J, with 12 bases in the middle. The CDR3 loop is CASSHTGVPSYEQYF. The CDR3 DNA reads as TGTGCCAGCAGCCACACAGGAGTGCCCTCCTACGAGCAGTACTTC.

This sequence joins TRBV2 and TRBJ1-1, with 8 bases fitting TRBD1. Trimming at V came to 7 bases and at J to 10 bases, leaving 14 bases not matched to a gene. This CDR3 is 14 amino acids long. Germline lookup yields CDR1 SNHLY and CDR2 FYNNEI. CDR3 region: CASTPISGGQAAFF. The CDR3 region has the DNA TGTGCCAGCACCCCCATATCAGGGGGCCAGGCAGCTTTCTTT.

The CDR3: CASSPGTGKGSTDTQYF. Written as DNA, the CDR3 is TGTGCCAGCAGCCCGGGGACAGGGAAGGGAAGCACAGATACGCAGTATTTT. This chain connects TRBV9 to TRBJ2-3; 9 bases are a match to TRBD1. The length of the CDR3 is 17 residues. Per the germline V gene, CDR1 is SGDLS and CDR2 is YYNGEE. With V trimmed by 4 bases and J by 0 bases, 9 bases remained unmatched.

This chain uses TRBV9 with TRBJ1-1; 7 bases line up with TRBD1. The germline gives CDR1 SGDLS, CDR2 YYNGEE. With V trimmed by 3 bases and J by 2 bases, 7 bases remained unmatched. This CDR3 is built from 15 residues. CDR3 loop: CASSAGGDSNTEAFF. For the CDR3, the DNA is TGTGCCAGCAGCGCCGGGGGGGACAGTAACACTGAAGCTTTCTTT.

The chain carries TRBV6-1 and TRBJ1-2; D uncertain. This CDR3 has 14 amino acids. V lost 3 bases and J lost 3, with 11 bases in between. Germline V gene data show CDR1 as MNHNS and CDR2 as SASEGT. The CDR3 is CASSEGVPDYGYTF. The CDR3 DNA follows: TGTGCCAGCAGTGAGGGCGTGCCGGACTATGGCTACACCTTC.

This chain connects TRBV9 to TRBJ2-1; 14 positions match TRBD2. The CDR3 totals 15 residues. With V trimmed by 3 bases and J by 7 bases, 3 bases remained unmatched. Germline V lookup: CDR1 SGDLS, CDR2 YYNGEE. For the CDR3, the DNA is TGTGCCAGCAGCGCCGGGACTAGCGGGAGAAATGAGCAGTTCTTC. This sequence encodes CASSAGTSGRNEQFF.

The genes are TRBV19 and TRBJ2-4, with D maybe TRBD1 (5 bases). The CDR3 consists of 13 residues. V was cut by 5 bases and J by 7 bases, with 12 bases left in between. Per germline, CDR1 LNHDA and CDR2 SQIVND (reference sequence). The CDR3 is CASSDDPGNIQYF. The CDR3 region has the DNA TGTGCCAGTAGTGACGATCCAGGGAACATTCAGTACTTC. Drawing the rest from reference TRBV19 and TRBJ2-4, the complete variable domain is DGGITQSPKYLFRKEGQNVTLSCEQNLNHDAMYWYRQDPGQGLRLIYYSQIVNDFQKGDIAEGYSVSREKKESFPLTVTSAQKNPTAFYLCASSDDPGNIQYFGAGTRLSVL.

CDR3 sequence (DNA): TGTGCCAGCAGCCATTCAGGGCTGAACACTGAAGCTTTCTTT. Amino acids: CASSHSGLNTEAFF. This chain connects TRBV14 to TRBJ1-1, with D perhaps matching TRBD1 (5 bases). Trimming left V 3 bases short and J 0 bases short, with 8 bases between. This CDR3 has 14 residues. Germline V CDR1 and CDR2: SGHDN, FVKESK.

The chain combines TRBV3-1 (or the pseudogene TRBV3-2) with TRBJ2-3; 12 positions match TRBD2. CDR1 is LGHDT, CDR2 YNNKEL, per germline (reference sequence). This CDR3 region has 16 residues. Unmatched junction bases numbered 5, after V lost 4 bases and J lost 3 bases. CDR3 DNA sequence: TGTGCCAGCAGCCCTCTAGCGGGAGGGAGTACAGATACGCAGTATTTT. It codes for CASSPLAGGSTDTQYF.

V is TRBV6-2 or TRBV6-3 and J is TRBJ2-7; perhaps TRBD2 as D (6 bases). The ends were cut back, 5 bases at V and 3 bases at J, with 17 bases in the middle. From germline, CDR1 is MNHEY and CDR2 SVGEGT. This CDR3 has 15 residues. The CDR3: CASSDGGRGNYEQYF. The CDR3 DNA sequence: TGTGCCAGCAGTGATGGGGGACGGGGGAACTACGAGCAGTACTTC.

The genes are TRBV9 and TRBJ2-1; 9 nucleotides agree with TRBD2. V lost 2 bases and J lost 0; bases outside the gene matches: 6. This CDR3 region has 17 residues. Germline CDR1 SGDLS, CDR2 YYNGEE. Written as DNA, the CDR3 is TGTGCCAGCAGCGTCAGTAGCGGGAGCAGCTCCTACAATGAGCAGTTCTTC. It yields the protein CASSVSSGSSSYNEQFF.

The table lists this clone with a count of one. This specimen includes other DNA sequences encoding the same CDR3. This chain links TRBV18 with TRBJ1-2, with a weak D call TRBD1 (6 bases). There are 13 residues in the CDR3. The V gene lost 3 bases and the J gene lost 1 base, with 6 bases spanning the gap. Per germline, CDR1 KGHSH and CDR2 LQKENI. The CDR3 spells CASSPDSNYGYTF. DNA for the CDR3: TGTGCCAGCTCACCGGACAGTAACTATGGCTACACCTTC.

This clone has just one count. The J gene is TRBJ2-7, the V gene TRBV5-4, with 8 bases matching TRBD2. V trimming: 2 bases; J trimming: 6 bases; junction bases outside the gene matches: 7. CDR3 size: 14 residues. Germline-derived CDR1 and CDR2 are SGHNT and YYREEE (reference sequence). CDR3 protein: CASSFSREDGEQYF. The DNA for the CDR3 is TGTGCCAGCAGCTTTTCGCGGGAGGATGGCGAGCAGTACTTC.

CDR3 residues: CASSVEEGDSGNTIYF. The CDR3 DNA reads TGTGCCAGCAGCGTAGAGGAGGGAGACTCTGGAAACACCATATATTTT. The V call is TRBV9, the J call TRBJ1-3; D remains unclear. V was shortened by 0 bases and J by 0 bases, with 10 bases between the two germline ends. The germline CDR1 and CDR2 sequences are SGDLS and YYNGEE. This CDR3 has 16 amino acids.

V usage is TRBV7-9 and J usage is TRBJ1-4; weak D call: TRBD1 (5 bases). The CDR3 has 15 amino acids. V was pared by 4 bases and J by 4 bases, with 13 bases between. The V gene's germline CDR1 is SEHNR and CDR2 FQNEAQ (reference sequence). CDR3 sequence: CASSSGGTFNEKLFF. The CDR3, as DNA: TGTGCCAGCAGCTCGGGGGGGACCTTTAATGAAAAACTGTTTTTT.

The rearrangement uses TRBV5-6 and TRBJ2-5, with TRBD2 as a possible D gene (6 bases). V was cut by 1 base and J by 4 bases, with 8 bases left in between. The CDR3 totals 13 residues. Germline lookup yields CDR1 SGHDT and CDR2 YYEEEE. The CDR3 bases are TGTGCCAGCAGCTTGAAAGCGGGAGAGACCCAGTACTTC. This translates into CASSLKAGETQYF. The full variable domain, with the rest looked up from reference TRBV5-6 and TRBJ2-5, is DAGVTQSPTHLIKTRGQQVTLRCSPKSGHDTVSWYQQALGQGPQFIFQYYEEEERQRGNFPDRFSGHQFPNYSSELNVNALLLGDSALYLCASSLKAGETQYFGPGTRLLVL.

The V call is TRBV5-6, the J call TRBJ1-2, with TRBD1 matching 7 bases. This CDR3 region has 15 residues. Germline V gene sequence: CDR1 SGHDT, CDR2 YYEEEE. Trimming at V came to 5 bases and at J to 2 bases, leaving 9 bases not matched to a gene. CDR3 nucleotides: TGTGCCAGCAGATTAAGGGGGCGGTCGAACTATGGCTACACCTTC. Encoded protein: CASRLRGRSNYGYTF. The full variable domain, in which reference TRBV5-6 and TRBJ1-2 provide the parts outside the CDR3, is DAGVTQSPTHLIKTRGQQVTLRCSPKSGHDTVSWYQQALGQGPQFIFQYYEEEERQRGNFPDRFSGHQFPNYSSELNVNALLLGDSALYLCASRLRGRSNYGYTFGSGTRLTVV.

The rearrangement uses TRBV28 and TRBJ2-2, with 8 nucleotides matching TRBD1. This CDR3 region has 15 residues. Germline-derived CDR1 and CDR2 are MDHEN and SYDVKM. The J segment lost 1 base and the V segment lost 3 bases, leaving 1 base of the junction unmatched. CDR3 protein: CASSFGTGNTGELFF. CDR3 DNA: TGTGCCAGCAGTTTCGGGACAGGGAACACCGGGGAGCTGTTTTTT.

The rearrangement joins TRBV7-2 to TRBJ2-1; 10 nucleotides match TRBD2. With 7 bases clipped from V and 2 bases from J, the junction kept 11 bases outside the gene matches. The germline CDR1 and CDR2 sequences are SGHTA and FQGNSA. This CDR3 spans 17 amino acids. The CDR3 spells CASTQNLAGVTYNEQFF. The CDR3 DNA follows: TGTGCCAGCACCCAAAACCTAGCGGGGGTTACCTACAATGAGCAGTTCTTC. Full variable domain (rest looked up from reference TRBV7-2 and TRBJ2-1): GAGVSQSPSNKVTEKGKDVELRCDPISGHTALYWYRQSLGQGLEFLIYFQGNSAPDKSGLPSDRFSAERTGGSVSTLTIQRTQQEDSAVYLCASTQNLAGVTYNEQFFGPGTRLTVL.

The chain's CDR3 is CAWRGLAGTLSGANVLTF. DNA for the CDR3: TGTGCCTGGAGGGGACTAGCGGGTACCCTGTCTGGGGCCAACGTCCTGACTTTC. This sequence joins TRBV30 and TRBJ2-6; 12 bases map to TRBD2. This CDR3 has 18 residues. After removal of 3 bases from V and 1 base from J, the junction contained 7 bases not matched to a gene. Germline CDR1 is GTSNPN and CDR2 is SVGIG (reference sequence).

This chain joins TRBV28 and TRBJ1-1, with D possibly TRBD1 on 6 matching bases. The length of the CDR3 is 14 residues. The germline CDR1 and CDR2 sequences are MDHEN and SYDVKM. Trimming took off 3 bases at V and 5 bases at J, with 13 bases between the two ends. CDR3 nucleotide sequence: TGTGCCAGCAGTTTGGCAGGGGTAGGGACTGAAGCTTTCTTT. Its protein product is CASSLAGVGTEAFF.

This chain uses TRBV6-6 with TRBJ1-3; tentatively, D is TRBD1 (6 bases). The germline V gene has CDR1 MNHNY and CDR2 SVGAGI (reference sequence). V lost 5 bases to trimming and J lost 5 bases, with 13 bases between them. The CDR3 length is 14 residues. CDR3 DNA: TGTGCCAGCAGTCGGATAGGACAGAGAAACACCATATATTTT. Its translation: CASSRIGQRNTIYF.

There are a few counts of this clone. The chain is built from TRBV30 and TRBJ2-7; D gene ambiguous. The CDR3 length is 12 residues. V lost 3 bases to trimming and J lost 2 bases, with 8 bases between them. CDR1 is GTSNPN and CDR2 is SVGIG in the germline V gene (reference sequence). In nucleotides, the CDR3 is TGTGCCTGGAGGCGTACTCCCTACGAGCAGTACTTC. Its protein product is CAWRRTPYEQYF.

This chain connects TRBV5-4 to TRBJ1-6; a possible D gene is TRBD1 (6 bases). CDR3 size: 15 residues. Deletions cut 2 bases from V and 10 bases from J, with 16 bases between. Germline CDR1 is SGHNT and CDR2 is YYREEE (reference sequence). CDR3 sequence: CASSFEDRTGSPLHF. In nucleotides, the CDR3 is TGTGCCAGCAGCTTCGAGGACAGAACTGGATCACCCCTCCACTTT.

CDR3 residues: CSVGAGLYGYTF. In DNA, the CDR3 is TGCAGCGTTGGGGCGGGTCTCTATGGCTACACCTTC. V usage is TRBV29-1 and J usage is TRBJ1-2, with D unclear. The CDR3 has 12 residues. The V end lost 4 bases, the J end lost 4 bases, and 10 bases lay between the germline ends. In germline, CDR1 is SQVTM, CDR2 ANQGSEA.

This clone was counted between two and nine times. The rearrangement joins TRBV18 to TRBJ2-7, with D possibly being TRBD2 (6 bases). CDR1 and CDR2 (germline): KGHSH, LQKENI. The CDR3 length is 15 residues. V dropped 4 bases and J dropped 3 bases, with 16 bases sitting between them. The DNA for the CDR3 is TGTGCCAGCTCACTCTCAGGCGTGGGAGGCTACGAGCAGTACTTC. Translating gives CASSLSGVGGYEQYF.

This clone was counted a single time. The gene calls are TRBV5-1 and TRBJ2-7; 7 nucleotides align to TRBD1. The germline gives CDR1 SGHRS, CDR2 YFSETQ. The CDR3 is 15 amino acids. After removal of 4 bases from V and 1 base from J, the junction contained 8 bases not matched to a gene. In DNA, the CDR3 is TGCGCCAGCAGCCCCAGGGGACAGCCTTCCTACGAGCAGTACTTC. Translated: CASSPRGQPSYEQYF.